This passage covers 4 T cell receptor beta chains from one sample sequenced in a study of beta chain features in type 1 diabetes. Whole-study findings and limits: TCRB CDR3 length was moderately but significantly reduced in all four CD4+ subsets of Type 1 diabetes patients.

Investigators reverse transcribed all isolated RNA, so they sequenced expressed TCRB transcripts. Measured with immunoSEQ multiplex PCR; TCRdb has only the in-frame clones, and not every one. The sample yields more than 300,000 clones, 10% to 15% seen once. These receptors' targets are unknown. Source material: naive CD4+ T cells from blood. These receptor sequences come from a young woman with type 1 diabetes.

The chain is built from TRBV18 and TRBJ1-5; D ambiguous. V was shortened by 4 bases and J by 0 bases, with 10 bases between the two germline ends. Germline CDR1 KGHSH, CDR2 LQKENI. The CDR3 loop spans 15 amino acids. The CDR3 nucleotides are TGTGCCAGCTCACTACTAAGCCTTAGCAATCAGCCCCAGCATTTT. Translated, it gives CASSLLSLSNQPQHF. The variable domain in full, completed from reference TRBV18 and TRBJ1-5, reads NAGVMQNPRHLVRRRGQEARLRCSPMKGHSHVYWYRQLPEEGLKFMVYLQKENIIDESGMPKERFSAEFPKEGPSILRIQQVVRGDSAAYFCASSLLSLSNQPQHFGDGTRLSIL.

This chain links TRBV25-1 with TRBJ1-1; weak D call: TRBD1 (5 bases). V gave up 3 bases and J gave up 3 bases, with 11 bases separating them. This CDR3 is 14 amino acids long. CDR1 and CDR2 from the germline V gene are MGHDK and SYGVNS. The CDR3 loop is CASSEGGTDTEAFF. In DNA form, the CDR3 reads TGTGCCAGCAGTGAGGGGGGGACGGACACTGAAGCTTTCTTT. The entire variable domain, with the rest obtained from reference TRBV25-1 and TRBJ1-1, is as follows: EADIYQTPRYLVIGTGKKITLECSQTMGHDKMYWYQQDPGMELHLIHYSYGVNSTEKGDLSSESTVSRIRTEHFPLTLESARPSHTSQYLCASSEGGTDTEAFFGQGTRLTVV.

The chain uses TRBV4-1 and TRBJ1-4; D is unclear. The CDR3 totals 14 residues. CDR1 is MGHRA and CDR2 is YSYEKL in the germline V gene. Trimming pared 5 bases from V and 8 bases from J, leaving 15 bases between. This CDR3 is CASSWLLRGEKLFF. CDR3 bases: TGCGCCAGCAGCTGGCTTCTTAGAGGGGAAAAACTGTTTTTT.

The chain carries TRBV15 and TRBJ1-3; no firm D call. Between the trimmed V and J ends, which lost 3 bases and 1 base, there was a span of 10 bases. The CDR3 sequence is 15 residues long. Germline V gene data show CDR1 as LNHNV and CDR2 as YYDKDF (reference sequence). The CDR3 reads CATSRGGQSGNTIYF. CDR3 coding DNA: TGTGCCACCAGCAGGGGAGGGCAATCTGGAAACACCATATATTTT.